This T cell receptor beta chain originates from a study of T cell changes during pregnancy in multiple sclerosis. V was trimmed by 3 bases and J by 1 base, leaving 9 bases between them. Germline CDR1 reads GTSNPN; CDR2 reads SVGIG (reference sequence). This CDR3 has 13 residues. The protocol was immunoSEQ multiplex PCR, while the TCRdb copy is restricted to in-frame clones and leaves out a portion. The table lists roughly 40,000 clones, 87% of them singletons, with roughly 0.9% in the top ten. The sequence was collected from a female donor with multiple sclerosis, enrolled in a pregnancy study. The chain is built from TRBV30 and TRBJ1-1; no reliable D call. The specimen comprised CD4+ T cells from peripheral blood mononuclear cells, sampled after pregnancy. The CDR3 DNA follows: TGTGCCTGGAGGGCACAGTGGAACACTGAAGCTTTCTTT. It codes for CAWRAQWNTEAFF. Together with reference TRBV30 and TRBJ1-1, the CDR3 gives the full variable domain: SQTIHQWPATLVQPVGSPLSLECTVEGTSNPNLYWYRQAAGRGLQLLFYSVGIGQISSEVPQNLSASRPQDRQFILSSKKLLLSDSGFYLCAWRAQWNTEAFFGQGTRLTVV.